At least ten counts were recorded for the clone carrying this TCR beta chain. The antigen remains unidentified. The data are from a study of human T cells and chemical hapten exposure. Overall study: Readings were taken at 6 days from patch tests that had applied 0.01% DPC to the upper back. The variation in per-sample TCR yields arose mainly from small differences in pooled library volumes. General observations from the study: As patch test score rose, PT1 expanded TCR counts tended to rise as well.

The germline gives CDR1 SQVTM, CDR2 ANQGSEA. Germline trimming cut 5 bases from V and 6 bases from J; bases unmatched to any gene: 13. This CDR3 has 14 residues. TCRdb reprocessed the RACE reads with MiXCR, giving one entry per CDR3 protein. The table lists around 180,000 distinct CDR3 sequences, around 30% of them singletons, with roughly 3% in the top ten. Specified time point: pre-sensitization, week 0. Treatment here: therapeutic diphenylcyclopropenone sensitization with weekly scalp DPC. Participating donors were patients with alopecia, aged 18 to 70 years, considered appropriate candidates for DPC.

This material consisted of whole blood, taken in connection with sensitization to the hapten diphenylcyclopropenone (DPC). The chain has TRBV29-1 and TRBJ2-7; the match to TRBD1 covers 7 bases. This TCR was recovered from a woman in her twenties or thirties with alopecia areata. Some clones in this sample may be carry-over from other donors' samples. The CDR3 here is CSVSTGTEWSEQYF. In DNA form, the CDR3 reads TGCAGCGTTTCCACCGGGACAGAGTGGAGCGAGCAGTACTTC.